A single sample gave rise to the 2 T cell receptor beta chains below, sequenced in a study of CD4 and CD8 cells across lung adenocarcinoma regions. One entry per CDR3 protein, called by TCRdb with MiXCR from the PCR reads. The sample lists around 25,000 distinct CDR3 sequences; 40% to 60% were seen once. Material: CD8+ T cells from the center of a lung tumor. These receptors all come from a male donor with lung adenocarcinoma. The CD4 and CD8 labels of this study may be unreliable.

The chain uses TRBV27 and TRBJ2-3; the match to TRBD2 covers 9 bases. J was trimmed by 0 bases and V by 6 bases; bases with no gene match: 16. The CDR3 totals 19 residues. Germline loops: CDR1 MNHEY, CDR2 SMNVEV (reference sequence). CDR3 nucleotide sequence: TGTGCCAGCAGAGCCACGGGGCTAGCGGGACAGTCTAGCACAGATACGCAGTATTTT. This encodes CASRATGLAGQSSTDTQYF.

The sample holds many counts of this clonotype. This rearrangement joins TRBV12-3 or TRBV12-4 to TRBJ2-1, with TRBD2 matching 13 bases. Trimming at V came to 6 bases and at J to 10 bases, leaving 6 bases not matched to a gene. The CDR3 consists of 14 residues. This CDR3 is CASRAGLAGSEQFF. CDR3 DNA sequence: TGTGCCAGCAGGGCGGGACTAGCGGGATCCGAGCAGTTCTTC.